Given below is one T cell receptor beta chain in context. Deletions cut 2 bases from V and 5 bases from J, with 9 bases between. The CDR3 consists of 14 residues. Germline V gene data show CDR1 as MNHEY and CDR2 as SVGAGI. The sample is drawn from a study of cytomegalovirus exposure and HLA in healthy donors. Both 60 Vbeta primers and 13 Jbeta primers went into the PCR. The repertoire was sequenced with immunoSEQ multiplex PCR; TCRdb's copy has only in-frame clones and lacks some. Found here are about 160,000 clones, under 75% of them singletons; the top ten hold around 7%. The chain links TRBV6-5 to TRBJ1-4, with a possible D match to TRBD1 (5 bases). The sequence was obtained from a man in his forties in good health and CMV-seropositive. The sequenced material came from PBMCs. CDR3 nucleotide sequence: TGTGCCAGCAGTTACGGGGGGGTCAATGAAAAACTGTTTTTT. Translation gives CASSYGGVNEKLFF.